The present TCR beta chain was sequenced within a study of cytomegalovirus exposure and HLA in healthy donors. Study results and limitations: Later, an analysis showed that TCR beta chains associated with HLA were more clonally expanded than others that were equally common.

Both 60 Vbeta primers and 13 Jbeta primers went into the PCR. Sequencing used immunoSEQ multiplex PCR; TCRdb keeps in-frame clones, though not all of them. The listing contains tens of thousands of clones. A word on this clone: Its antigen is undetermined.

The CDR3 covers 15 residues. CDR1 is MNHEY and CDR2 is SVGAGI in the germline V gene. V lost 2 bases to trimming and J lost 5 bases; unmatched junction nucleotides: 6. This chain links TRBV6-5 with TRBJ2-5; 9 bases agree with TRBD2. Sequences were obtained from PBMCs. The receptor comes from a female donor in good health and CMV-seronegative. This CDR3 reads CASSYARGGRETQYF. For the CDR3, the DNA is TGTGCCAGCAGTTACGCGCGGGGGGGCCGGGAGACCCAGTACTTC.